Listed below are T cell receptor beta chains from one sample, sequenced in a study of vaccination and CD4 T cells after COVID-19. The antigens these receptors bind are not known. One entry per CDR3 protein, called by TCRdb with MiXCR from the PCR reads. The sample includes more than 8,000 distinct CDR3 sequences, approximately 55% of them seen just once. The sequencing sample was made of CD4+ T cells from blood, cultured in vitro. Source of these receptors: a human donor who had recovered from COVID-19. CDR3s include the opening cysteine and the closing phenylalanine or tryptophan. D genes are given only for firm matches. Rows give clone size only sometimes, using once, few, many, or a class for an expanded clone.

j_gene | d_gene | v_gene | abundance | CDR3aa | CDR3nt
TRBJ2-1 | TRBD2 | TRBV6-5 | . | CASSSQRGPYNEQFF | TGTGCCAGCAGTTCCCAGCGGGGGCCTTACAATGAGCAGTTCTTC
TRBJ2-1 | . | TRBV7-6 | . | CASSSRQRTGNNEQFF | TGTGCCAGCAGCTCAAGACAACGGACGGGGAACAATGAGCAGTTCTTC
TRBJ1-5 | . | TRBV19 | . | CASSIDGAFNQPQHF | TGTGCCAGTAGTATAGATGGAGCTTTCAATCAGCCCCAGCATTTT
TRBJ1-3 | . | TRBV20-1 | few | CSARDSRRDLSGNTIYF | TGCAGTGCTAGGGACAGCCGCCGGGACCTCTCTGGAAACACCATATATTTT
TRBJ1-3 | . | TRBV6-1 | few | CASKTDAGRGNTIYF | TGTGCCTCCAAAACAGACGCGGGACGTGGAAACACCATATATTTT
TRBJ1-1 | . | TRBV12-3/TRBV12-4 | . | CASSPLRTEVPGEAFF | TGTGCCAGCAGTCCCCTTAGGACAGAAGTTCCAGGTGAAGCTTTCTTT
TRBJ1-2 | TRBD1 | TRBV5-1 | . | CASSLETTGAGGYTF | TGCGCCAGCAGCTTGGAGACCACAGGGGCGGGAGGCTACACCTTC
TRBJ1-2 | . | TRBV9 | few | CASSAGARDYGYTF | TGTGCCAGCAGCGCGGGGGCCAGAGACTATGGCTACACCTTC
TRBJ1-1 | . | TRBV10-3 | . | CAISEPQREAFF | TGTGCCATCAGTGAGCCTCAGCGGGAAGCTTTCTTT
TRBJ1-2 | TRBD1 | TRBV7-9 | . | CASSLQGGGGYTF | TGTGCCAGCAGCTTACAAGGGGGCGGTGGCTACACCTTC
TRBJ1-1 | . | TRBV6-2/TRBV6-3 | few | CASSYLRVSNTEAFF | TGTGCCAGCAGTTACCTAAGGGTTTCCAACACTGAAGCTTTCTTT
TRBJ1-6 | . | TRBV11-2 | . | CASSLDQTGGSPLHF | TGTGCCAGCAGCTTAGATCAGACAGGAGGTTCACCCCTCCACTTT
TRBJ1-1 | TRBD1 | TRBV9 | . | CASSAGTGVNTEAFF | TGTGCCAGCAGCGCCGGGACAGGGGTGAACACTGAAGCTTTCTTT
TRBJ2-2 | TRBD2 | TRBV4-1 | . | CASSQGRGGRTGELFF | TGCGCCAGCAGCCAAGGTCGCGGGGGGAGGACCGGGGAGCTGTTTTTT
TRBJ2-3 | TRBD2 | TRBV15 | few | CATSRGQSGATDTQYF | TGTGCCACCAGCAGAGGTCAGAGCGGGGCCACAGATACGCAGTATTTT
TRBJ1-1 | . | TRBV10-1 | few | CASSEGTYTEAFF | TGCGCCAGCAGTGAGGGTACCTACACTGAAGCTTTCTTT
TRBJ1-1 | . | TRBV6-1 | . | CASSPGGVVNAFF | TGTGCCAGCAGTCCCGGTGGGGTGGTGAATGCTTTCTTT
TRBJ1-1 | . | TRBV6-1 | . | CASSATGTSEAFF | TGTGCCAGCAGCGCGACCGGGACATCTGAAGCTTTCTTT
TRBJ1-2 | . | TRBV19 | . | CASSQQGYGYTF | TGTGCCAGTAGTCAGCAAGGTTATGGCTACACCTTC
TRBJ2-3 | TRBD2 | TRBV5-4 | . | CASSSRRTSFGDTQYF | TGTGCCAGCAGCTCCCGTCGGACTAGCTTCGGAGATACGCAGTATTTT
TRBJ1-1 | . | TRBV5-6 | . | CASSHLGRNTEAFF | TGTGCCAGCAGCCATCTTGGGCGGAACACTGAAGCTTTCTTT
TRBJ1-1 | TRBD1 | TRBV7-8 | . | CASSLAGPMRYRGSEAFF | TGTGCCAGCAGCTTAGCGGGGCCTATGAGGTACAGGGGATCTGAAGCTTTCTTT
TRBJ1-3 | . | TRBV2 | few | CASSEAEAWGSANTIYF | TGTGCCAGCAGTGAAGCAGAGGCATGGGGTTCCGCAAACACCATATATTTT
TRBJ2-3 | . | TRBV7-2 | few | CASSSRRPRTDTQYF | TGTGCCAGCAGCTCCCGAAGGCCCCGCACAGATACGCAGTATTTT
TRBJ2-5 | TRBD1 | TRBV6-5 | . | CASSYSGQGAKTQYF | TGTGCCAGCAGTTACTCAGGACAGGGAGCGAAGACCCAGTACTTC
TRBJ2-7 | . | TRBV6-1 | . | CASSGARAYEQYF | TGTGCCAGCAGTGGGGCTCGGGCCTACGAGCAGTACTTC
TRBJ1-6 | . | TRBV7-8 | . | CASSEGDGHSPLHF | TGTGCCAGCAGCGAGGGGGACGGGCATTCACCCCTCCACTTT
TRBJ1-5 | . | TRBV27 | . | CASSSDSSYQPQHF | TGTGCCAGCAGTTCGGACAGCTCTTATCAGCCCCAGCATTTT
TRBJ2-3 | . | TRBV5-1 | . | CASSLRTAYTDTQYF | TGCGCCAGCAGCTTAAGGACAGCTTACACAGATACGCAGTATTTT
TRBJ1-1 | . | TRBV12-3/TRBV12-4 | once | CASRTLWGYTEAFF | TGTGCCAGCAGGACCCTGTGGGGGTACACTGAAGCTTTCTTT
TRBJ2-7 | TRBD2 | TRBV11-3 | . | CASSETSGGQTISYEQYF | TGTGCCAGCAGCGAGACTAGCGGGGGACAAACAATATCCTACGAGCAGTACTTC
TRBJ1-3 | . | TRBV19 | few | CASTPRGVGGNTIYF | TGTGCCAGTACCCCGAGAGGGGTAGGCGGAAACACCATATATTTT
TRBJ1-1 | TRBD1 | TRBV5-1 | few | CASNRDRAGTEAFF | TGCGCCAGCAATAGGGACAGGGCCGGCACTGAAGCTTTCTTT
TRBJ1-2 | TRBD1 | TRBV7-2 | few | CASSLHQGASNYGYTF | TGTGCCAGCAGCCTACATCAGGGGGCGTCTAACTATGGCTACACCTTC
TRBJ2-7 | . | TRBV7-9 | few | CASSFGPYEQYF | TGTGCCAGCAGCTTTGGTCCCTACGAGCAGTACTTC
TRBJ2-5 | TRBD1 | TRBV20-1 | . | CSATGRNFAKAKTGAQETQYF | TGCAGTGCGACGGGGCGAAATTTTGCAAAAGCCAAAACAGGGGCCCAAGAGACCCAGTACTTC
TRBJ2-3 | TRBD2 | TRBV4-3 | . | CASSHQGAGGTDTQYF | TGCGCCAGCAGCCACCAGGGAGCGGGGGGCACAGATACGCAGTATTTT
TRBJ2-2 | . | TRBV5-1 | . | CASSPTRNTGELFF | TGCGCCAGCAGCCCTACCAGGAACACCGGGGAGCTGTTTTTT
TRBJ2-5 | TRBD2 | TRBV5-6 | . | CASSLVGGGKQETQYF | TGTGCCAGCAGCTTGGTCGGCGGGGGGAAACAAGAGACCCAGTACTTC
TRBJ1-1 | . | TRBV6-1 | . | CASSHGSMNTEAFF | TGTGCCAGCAGTCACGGGTCAATGAACACTGAAGCTTTCTTT
TRBJ2-1 | TRBD2 | TRBV11-3 | few | CASSSQESSSGASSYNEQFF | TGTGCCAGCAGCTCCCAAGAGTCCTCTAGCGGGGCTAGCTCCTACAATGAGCAGTTCTTC
TRBJ2-3 | . | TRBV7-2 | . | CASSLGATDTQYF | TGTGCCAGCAGCTTAGGAGCCACAGATACGCAGTATTTT
TRBJ2-3 | . | TRBV9 | . | CASSDAYSTDTQYF | TGTGCCAGCAGCGACGCCTACAGCACAGATACGCAGTATTTT
TRBJ1-2 | TRBD1 | TRBV19 | . | CASTDHRDSFRDYGYTF | TGTGCCAGTACCGATCACCGGGACAGTTTCCGCGACTATGGCTACACCTTC
TRBJ1-4 | . | TRBV27 | . | CASSWEGPGGRGDEKLFF | TGTGCCAGCAGTTGGGAGGGCCCTGGCGGTCGCGGGGACGAAAAACTGTTTTTT
TRBJ1-1 | TRBD1 | TRBV5-1 | . | CASTPGRGQGAGEAFF | TGCGCCAGCACCCCGGGGAGGGGACAGGGGGCAGGTGAAGCTTTCTTT
TRBJ1-6 | . | TRBV7-9 | . | CASSDMGGNSPLHF | TGTGCCAGCAGCGATATGGGTGGTAATTCACCCCTCCACTTT
TRBJ2-2 | . | TRBV2 | few | CASSEAWQAGELFF | TGTGCCAGCAGTGAAGCTTGGCAGGCCGGGGAGCTGTTTTTT
TRBJ2-6 | . | TRBV19 | . | CASTFRGRSGANVLTF | TGTGCCAGTACTTTCAGGGGTCGTTCTGGGGCCAACGTCCTGACTTTC
TRBJ1-4 | TRBD1 | TRBV19 | . | CASLRTGGHEKLFF | TGTGCCAGCCTTCGGACAGGGGGCCATGAAAAACTGTTTTTT
TRBJ2-3 | TRBD2 | TRBV5-4 | . | CASFAGGTDTQYF | TGTGCCAGCTTCGCGGGGGGCACAGATACGCAGTATTTT